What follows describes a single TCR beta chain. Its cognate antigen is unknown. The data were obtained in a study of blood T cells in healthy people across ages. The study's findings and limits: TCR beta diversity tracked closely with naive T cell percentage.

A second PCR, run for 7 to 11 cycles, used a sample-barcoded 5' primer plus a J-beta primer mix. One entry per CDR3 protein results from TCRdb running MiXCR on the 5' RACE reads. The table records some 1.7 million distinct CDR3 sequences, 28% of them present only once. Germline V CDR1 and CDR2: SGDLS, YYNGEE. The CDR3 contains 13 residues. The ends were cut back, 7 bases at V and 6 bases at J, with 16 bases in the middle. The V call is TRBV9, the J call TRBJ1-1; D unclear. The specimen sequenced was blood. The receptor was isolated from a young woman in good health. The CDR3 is CASGRGGPAEAFF. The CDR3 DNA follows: TGTGCCAGCGGGCGGGGAGGACCCGCTGAAGCTTTCTTT.